A selection of T cell receptor beta chains follows, all from one sample in a study of early T cells in non-severe SARS-CoV-2 infection. TCRdb used MiXCR to reprocess the 5' RACE reads, holding one entry per CDR3 protein. The table has fewer than 60,000 distinct CDR3 sequences, almost 9.5% seen once; the top ten hold under 15%. Sequencing input: whole blood. The receptors shown here come from an adult who was a healthcare worker with PCR-confirmed SARS-CoV-2 infection or an uninfected control (not recorded which). The CDR3 runs from the conserved cysteine through the conserved F or W. The order of the fields is V gene, clone size, J gene, D gene, CDR3 protein, CDR3 DNA. A D gene is named only where the DNA matches it firmly. For some rows the clone size is stated as once, few or many, or as a class when expanded; others skip it.

TRBV28	many	TRBJ1-1	NA	CASSFTAIYTEAFF	TGTGCCAGCAGTTTTACAGCAATTTACACTGAAGCTTTCTTT
TRBV7-2	many	TRBJ2-3	TRBD2	CASRPLAGFTDTQYF	TGTGCCAGCAGGCCACTAGCGGGATTCACAGATACGCAGTATTTT
TRBV4-2	many	TRBJ1-1	NA	CASSQGDKNTEAFF	TGTGCCAGCAGCCAGGGAGACAAGAACACTGAAGCTTTCTTT
TRBV12-3/TRBV12-4	many	TRBJ1-1	NA	CASRIGRRDTEAFF	TGTGCCAGCCGCATCGGACGGCGGGACACTGAAGCTTTCTTT
TRBV3-1	NA	TRBJ2-7	NA	CASSQRGYFGVQYF	TGTGCCAGCAGCCAAAGGGGCTATTTCGGGGTGCAGTACTTC
TRBV7-6	few	TRBJ2-5	NA	CASSLEAETQYF	TGTGCCAGCAGCTTAGAGGCCGAGACCCAGTACTTC
TRBV5-1	many	TRBJ2-3	TRBD2	CASTEAGAVTDTQYF	TGCGCCAGCACCGAAGCGGGAGCGGTCACAGATACGCAGTATTTT
TRBV27	many	TRBJ2-7	TRBD1	CASGTGTVTYEQYF	TGTGCCAGCGGAACCGGGACAGTAACCTACGAGCAGTACTTC
TRBV4-2	many	TRBJ1-2	NA	CASSQQAAEMGGYTF	TGTGCCAGCAGCCAACAGGCAGCCGAGATGGGGGGCTACACCTTC
TRBV5-1	few	TRBJ2-3	NA	CASSLGRWGTDTQYF	TGCGCCAGCAGCTTGGGGCGGTGGGGCACAGATACGCAGTATTTT
TRBV15	many	TRBJ2-1	TRBD1	CATSRDRDRGHEQFF	TGTGCCACCAGCAGAGATCGGGACAGGGGGCATGAGCAGTTCTTC
TRBV28	many	TRBJ1-2	NA	CAAEGRGGYGYTF	TGTGCCGCCGAAGGCAGGGGAGGATATGGCTACACCTTC
TRBV5-1	many	TRBJ2-5	TRBD1	CASSPGTVGQETQYF	TGCGCCAGCAGCCCCGGGACAGTGGGGCAAGAGACCCAGTACTTC
TRBV12-3/TRBV12-4	many	TRBJ1-2	TRBD1	CATSIDGQGLIYGYTF	TGTGCCACCTCTATCGACGGACAGGGTCTAATCTATGGCTACACCTTC
TRBV10-3	many	TRBJ2-6	TRBD1	CAISVGQDYSGANVLTF	TGTGCCATCAGTGTGGGACAGGACTACTCTGGGGCCAACGTCCTGACTTTC
TRBV6-2/TRBV6-3	many	TRBJ1-5	NA	CASSYRGQGNQPQHF	TGTGCCAGCAGTTACAGAGGGCAGGGCAATCAGCCCCAGCATTTT
TRBV21-1	many	TRBJ2-7	NA	CASSKKFTRTFSSYEQYF	TGTGCCAGCAGCAAAAAATTTACCCGGACATTCAGCTCCTACGAGCAGTACTTC
TRBV28	NA	TRBJ2-1	NA	CASNGTHSYNEQFF	TGTGCCAGCAATGGGACCCACTCCTACAATGAGCAGTTCTTC
TRBV12-3/TRBV12-4	medium-sized	TRBJ1-1	NA	CASREQEGMNTEAFF	TGTGCCAGCAGGGAACAAGAGGGGATGAACACTGAAGCTTTCTTT
TRBV7-9	many	TRBJ2-3	NA	CASSFEGLTDTQYF	TGTGCCAGCAGCTTTGAAGGCCTCACAGATACGCAGTATTTT
TRBV28	many	TRBJ2-4	NA	CASSPGVGAKNIQYF	TGTGCCAGCAGTCCTGGGGTGGGGGCCAAAAACATTCAGTACTTC
TRBV24-1	many	TRBJ2-1	TRBD1	CATSDFSIGTAYNEQFF	TGTGCCACCAGTGATTTCTCAATAGGGACAGCCTACAATGAGCAGTTCTTC
TRBV6-2/TRBV6-3	few	TRBJ2-2	TRBD2	CASSPLGVAGDTGELFF	TGTGCCAGCAGTCCCCTGGGTGTAGCGGGAGACACCGGGGAGCTGTTTTTT
TRBV10-3	many	TRBJ2-2	NA	CAIRPDLNTGELFF	TGTGCCATCAGGCCTGACTTGAACACCGGGGAGCTGTTTTTT
TRBV14	many	TRBJ2-1	NA	CASSQEGGGTLYNEQFF	TGTGCCAGCAGCCAAGAAGGCGGCGGGACACTGTACAATGAGCAGTTCTTC
TRBV7-6	few	TRBJ2-7	NA	CASSSLQGVEQYF	TGTGCCAGCAGCTCCTTACAAGGGGTCGAGCAGTACTTC
TRBV29-1	many	TRBJ2-1	TRBD2	CSVEVGGTSGIYEQFF	TGCAGCGTTGAGGTCGGCGGGACTAGCGGGATCTATGAGCAGTTCTTC
TRBV7-9	many	TRBJ1-4	TRBD1	CASSKGQGLREKLFF	TGTGCCAGCAGCAAGGGACAGGGGTTAAGGGAAAAACTGTTTTTT
TRBV9	NA	TRBJ2-1	TRBD2	CTSSVGSVGGSGSIYEQFF	TGTACCAGCAGCGTAGGTTCGGTAGGTGGCAGCGGGAGTATCTATGAGCAGTTCTTC
TRBV6-6	many	TRBJ1-2	NA	CATVGGRTHYGYTF	TGTGCCACCGTGGGAGGTCGCACCCACTATGGCTACACCTTC
TRBV20-1	NA	TRBJ1-1	NA	CSADRTGMNTEAFF	TGCAGTGCTGATCGGACGGGTATGAACACTGAAGCTTTCTTT
TRBV5-6	few	TRBJ2-1	TRBD2	CASSLAGGAGPDKFF	TGTGCCAGCAGCTTGGCGGGAGGGGCAGGCCCAGATAAGTTCTTC
TRBV29-1	once	TRBJ2-1	TRBD2	CSAQRVGASGRILSSYNEQFF	TGCAGCGCCCAGCGGGTCGGGGCTAGCGGGAGGATTCTAAGCTCCTACAATGAGCAGTTCTTC
TRBV12-3/TRBV12-4	many	TRBJ2-5	NA	CASSLDGRARENQETQYF	TGTGCCAGCAGCTTAGATGGGCGGGCTAGAGAGAATCAAGAGACCCAGTACTTC
TRBV7-8	NA	TRBJ2-1	NA	CASSTMINEQFF	TGTGCCAGCAGCACCATGATCAATGAGCAGTTCTTC
TRBV6-4	many	TRBJ2-2	TRBD1	CASSADRTTGELFF	TGTGCCAGCAGTGCGGACAGGACCACCGGGGAGCTGTTTTTT
TRBV30	many	TRBJ1-1	NA	CAWSSGGWEAFF	TGTGCCTGGAGTTCTGGGGGGTGGGAAGCTTTCTTT
TRBV6-6	NA	TRBJ2-5	TRBD2	CASSYPFSGSSETQYF	TGTGCCAGCAGTTACCCCTTTAGCGGGAGTAGTGAGACCCAGTACTTC
TRBV5-6	many	TRBJ2-2	TRBD1	CASSPGQGLVAGELFF	TGTGCCAGCAGCCCTGGACAGGGATTGGTTGCCGGGGAGCTGTTTTTT
TRBV27	many	TRBJ2-7	TRBD1	CASGRQGGEQYF	TGTGCCAGCGGCCGACAGGGTGGCGAGCAGTACTTC
TRBV19	NA	TRBJ2-1	TRBD2	CASSTRGSGNQQFF	TGTGCCAGTAGTACTAGAGGCAGCGGGAACCAGCAGTTCTTC
TRBV12-3/TRBV12-4	NA	TRBJ2-2	NA	CASSFWGLITGELFF	TGTGCCAGCAGTTTCTGGGGCTTGATCACCGGGGAGCTGTTTTTT
TRBV20-1	many	TRBJ1-4	TRBD1	CSAIGQGPGKLFF	TGCAGTGCTATTGGACAGGGCCCGGGAAAACTGTTTTTT
TRBV7-3	many	TRBJ2-1	NA	CASSPHAGTYNEQFF	TGTGCCAGCAGCCCCCACGCAGGTACCTACAATGAGCAGTTCTTC
TRBV2	few	TRBJ1-1	NA	CASSEQALMNTEAFF	TGTGCCAGCAGTGAACAGGCTTTGATGAACACTGAAGCTTTCTTT
TRBV20-1	NA	TRBJ1-6	TRBD1	CSARPGQGASPLHF	TGCAGTGCTAGACCCGGACAGGGTGCTTCACCCCTCCACTTT
TRBV12-3/TRBV12-4	many	TRBJ2-7	NA	CASNGGGVEQYF	TGTGCCAGCAACGGTGGTGGGGTCGAGCAGTACTTC
TRBV12-3/TRBV12-4	few	TRBJ1-1	TRBD1	CASRPPYRGAEAFF	TGTGCCAGCAGACCACCGTACAGGGGAGCTGAAGCTTTCTTT
TRBV4-3	many	TRBJ1-6	TRBD1	CASSQRWGQGGSPLHF	TGCGCCAGCAGCCAAAGATGGGGACAGGGCGGTTCACCCCTCCACTTT
TRBV2	many	TRBJ2-3	NA	CASTRPSVTDTQYF	TGTGCCAGCACTCGCCCTAGCGTCACAGATACGCAGTATTTT
TRBV12-3/TRBV12-4	few	TRBJ1-1	NA	CASKAALNTEAFF	TGTGCCAGCAAGGCCGCCTTGAACACTGAAGCTTTCTTT
TRBV20-1	many	TRBJ2-3	TRBD2	CSAKETSGNTDTQYF	TGCAGTGCTAAGGAGACTAGCGGAAACACAGATACGCAGTATTTT
TRBV28	few	TRBJ1-1	NA	CATVPALNTEAFF	TGTGCCACCGTTCCTGCCTTGAACACTGAAGCTTTCTTT
TRBV27	many	TRBJ2-7	NA	CASWDKLYEQYF	TGTGCCAGCTGGGACAAACTCTACGAGCAGTACTTC
TRBV7-9	many	TRBJ2-2	TRBD1	CASRIGTGNTGELFF	TGTGCCAGCAGGATCGGGACAGGGAACACCGGGGAGCTGTTTTTT
TRBV6-2/TRBV6-3	NA	TRBJ1-1	NA	CASSYSEAHTEAFF	TGTGCCAGCAGTTACTCGGAAGCTCACACTGAAGCTTTCTTT